This T cell receptor (beta chain) was observed in a study of CD8 T cells in Susac syndrome. RNA, at about 0.45 to 1 ug, was reverse transcribed with random hexamers. Amplification of TCR beta CDR3 used immunoSEQ multiplex PCR across 54 Vbeta and 13 Jbeta. Using its own MiXCR run on the immunoSEQ multiplex PCR reads, TCRdb lists one record per CDR3 protein. There are about 300,000 distinct CDR3 sequences in the sample; around 89% occur only once, and about 0.17% lies in the top ten. Isolation of CD8+ and CD4+ T cells was performed negatively, whereas enrichment of TEMRA cells was done by FACS. The specimen was CD8+ T cells from PBMCs. The receptor's source is a human donor with multiple sclerosis.

CDR3 amino acids: CASSWALDGNEQFF. As DNA, the CDR3 is TGTGCCAGCAGTTGGGCCCTAGATGGGAATGAGCAGTTCTTC. This chain joins TRBV12-3 or TRBV12-4 and TRBJ2-1; D is uncertain. This CDR3 has 14 amino acids. The V end was cut by 4 bases, the J end by 7 bases, with 14 bases between.